This is a list of T cell receptor beta chains from one sample in a study of blood T cell repertoires in COVID-19. The assay was immunoSEQ multiplex PCR, and TCRdb's table has in-frame clones only and misses some. This sample yields under 40,000 clones, of which about 93% are seen a single time; 4% to 6.5% belongs to the top ten. The sample comprised peripheral blood. Receptors were obtained from a human donor in a cohort sampled during active COVID-19. The CDR3 runs from the conserved cysteine through the conserved F or W. Not every row has a clone size; where given, it reads once, few, many or a size class.

clone_size	v_call	j_call	cdr3_aa
-	TRBV11-2	TRBJ1-1	CASSLWKWEEGEAFF
-	TRBV7-9	TRBJ2-3	CASSSGLAGGTDTQYF
-	TRBV19	TRBJ2-7	CASSMSPGTGGYEQYF
-	TRBV18	TRBJ1-1	CASSPRGQGGAEAFF
-	TRBV5-6	TRBJ2-3	CASTPSRTDTQYF
-	TRBV6-2/TRBV6-3	TRBJ2-7	CASSIDRVLTYDNYEQYF
-	TRBV30	TRBJ2-7	CAWRGLAGSYEQYF
-	TRBV28	TRBJ2-3	CASSLSRLAVQYF
-	TRBV19	TRBJ1-2	CASSITGGAGGYTF
-	TRBV5-1	TRBJ2-2	CASSDRTGGDTGELFF
once	TRBV11-1	TRBJ2-1	CASSFNGNEQFF
-	TRBV10-1	TRBJ2-2	CASSEESSGTGELFF
-	TRBV19	TRBJ2-2	CASSIVPGDGELFF
-	TRBV5-1	TRBJ2-2	CASSSGLTFTGELFF
once	TRBV5-4	TRBJ1-2	CASRPRGTAYGYTF
-	TRBV7-9	TRBJ1-2	CASSFGRDRVNGYTF
-	TRBV10-3	TRBJ2-3	CAIGGPKGEGTDTQYF
-	TRBV5-1	TRBJ1-1	CASSLRGGTEAFF
-	TRBV6-5	TRBJ1-5	CASSYSGGMNQPQHF
-	TRBV9	TRBJ1-2	CASSVAANYGYTF
-	TRBV7-9	TRBJ1-1	CASSLVGDRGFTEAFF
-	TRBV10-3	TRBJ2-2	CAIRRGGAAGELFF
few	TRBV19	TRBJ1-1	CASSIIQDLEPEAFF
-	TRBV27	TRBJ2-7	CASSPAGLYSYEQYF
once	TRBV30	TRBJ1-6	CAWRWTEYNSPLHF
-	TRBV9	TRBJ2-3	CASSVRQSGVTDTQYF
-	TRBV4-1	TRBJ2-7	CASSPKTGSAEQYF
-	TRBV10-2	TRBJ1-1	CASSVGYRSAGTEAFF
-	TRBV4-1	TRBJ2-3	CASSQVGLAGTDTQYF
-	TRBV4-2	TRBJ1-2	CASSQGADRANGYTF
once	TRBV18	TRBJ1-1	CASSPGQGTNTEAFF